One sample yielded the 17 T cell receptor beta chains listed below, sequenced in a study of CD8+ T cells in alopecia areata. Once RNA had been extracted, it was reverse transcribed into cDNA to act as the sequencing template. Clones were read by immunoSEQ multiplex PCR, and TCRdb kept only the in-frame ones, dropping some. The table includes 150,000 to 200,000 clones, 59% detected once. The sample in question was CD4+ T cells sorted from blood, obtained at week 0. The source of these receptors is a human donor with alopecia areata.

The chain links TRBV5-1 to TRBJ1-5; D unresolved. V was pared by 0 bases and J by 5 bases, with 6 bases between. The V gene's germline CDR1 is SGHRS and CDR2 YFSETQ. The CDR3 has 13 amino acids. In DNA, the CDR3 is TGCGCCAGCAGCTTGGATCTTGATCAGCCCCAGCATTTT. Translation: CASSLDLDQPQHF. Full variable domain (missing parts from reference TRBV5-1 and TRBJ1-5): KAGVTQTPRYLIKTRGQQVTLSCSPISGHRSVSWYQQTPGQGLQFLFEYFSETQRNKGNFPGRFSGRQFSNSRSEMNVSTLELGDSALYLCASSLDLDQPQHFGDGTRLSIL.

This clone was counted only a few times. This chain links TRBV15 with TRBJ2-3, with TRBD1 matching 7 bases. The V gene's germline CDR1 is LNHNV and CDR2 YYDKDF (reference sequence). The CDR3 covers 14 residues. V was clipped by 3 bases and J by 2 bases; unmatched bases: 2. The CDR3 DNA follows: TGTGCCACCAGCAGGGACAGGTTCACAGATACGCAGTATTTT. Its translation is CATSRDRFTDTQYF.

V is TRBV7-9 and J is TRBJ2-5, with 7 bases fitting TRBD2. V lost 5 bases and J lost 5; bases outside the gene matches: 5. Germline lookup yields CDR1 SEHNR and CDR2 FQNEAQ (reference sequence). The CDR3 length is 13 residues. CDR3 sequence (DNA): TGTGCCAGCAGCAAGGGGAGGGTGGAGACCCAGTACTTC. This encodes CASSKGRVETQYF.

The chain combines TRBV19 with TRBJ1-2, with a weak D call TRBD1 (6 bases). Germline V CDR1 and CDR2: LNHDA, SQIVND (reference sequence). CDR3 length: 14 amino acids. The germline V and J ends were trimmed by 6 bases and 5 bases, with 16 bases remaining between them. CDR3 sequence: CASSLGTGMYGYTF. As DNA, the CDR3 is TGTGCCAGTAGCCTGGGTACAGGGATGTATGGCTACACCTTC.

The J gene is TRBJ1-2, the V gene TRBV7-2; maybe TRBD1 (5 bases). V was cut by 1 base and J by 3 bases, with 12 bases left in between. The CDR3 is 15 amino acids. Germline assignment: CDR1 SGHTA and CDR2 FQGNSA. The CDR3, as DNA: TGTGCCAGCAGCTTAGAGCCAGGGCTTTACTATGGCTACACCTTC. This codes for CASSLEPGLYYGYTF.

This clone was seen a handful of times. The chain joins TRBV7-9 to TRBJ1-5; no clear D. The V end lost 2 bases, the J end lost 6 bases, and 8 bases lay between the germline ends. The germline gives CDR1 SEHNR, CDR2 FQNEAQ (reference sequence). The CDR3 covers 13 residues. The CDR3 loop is CASSLKLGQPQHF. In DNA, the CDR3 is TGTGCCAGCAGCTTAAAGTTGGGTCAGCCCCAGCATTTT.

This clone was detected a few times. Here the CDR3 DNA reads TGTGCCAGCAGCTTGGGAGGAGTGGGAAACACCATATATTTT. Translating it yields CASSLGGVGNTIYF. This rearrangement joins TRBV5-6 to TRBJ1-3; D call uncertain. CDR1 is SGHDT and CDR2 is YYEEEE in the germline V gene. Trimming cost V 0 bases and J 4 bases, with 8 bases left between them. This CDR3 has 14 residues. The whole variable domain, remainder taken from reference TRBV5-6 and TRBJ1-3, is DAGVTQSPTHLIKTRGQQVTLRCSPKSGHDTVSWYQQALGQGPQFIFQYYEEEERQRGNFPDRFSGHQFPNYSSELNVNALLLGDSALYLCASSLGGVGNTIYFGEGSWLTVV.

DNA for the CDR3: TGTGCCAGCAGCAAATCGACAGGGGGCGGAGAGACCCAGTACTTC. Translating it yields CASSKSTGGGETQYF. The gene calls are TRBV5-6 and TRBJ2-5, with TRBD1 matching over 10 bases. J was trimmed by 4 bases and V by 4 bases; bases with no gene match: 7. Germline lookup yields CDR1 SGHDT and CDR2 YYEEEE. This CDR3 contains 15 residues.

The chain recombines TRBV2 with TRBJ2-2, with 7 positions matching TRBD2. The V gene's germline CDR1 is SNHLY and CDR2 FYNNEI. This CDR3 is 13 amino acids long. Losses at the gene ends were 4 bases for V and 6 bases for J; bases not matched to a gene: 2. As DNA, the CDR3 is TGTGCCAGCAGTGTTGCGGGAGCCGGGGAGCTGTTTTTT. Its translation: CASSVAGAGELFF.

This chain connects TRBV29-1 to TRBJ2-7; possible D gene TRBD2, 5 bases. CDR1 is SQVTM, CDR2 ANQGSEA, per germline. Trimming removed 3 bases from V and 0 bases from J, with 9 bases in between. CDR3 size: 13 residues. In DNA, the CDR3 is TGCAGCGTTGATCAAGGGAGCTCCTACGAGCAGTACTTC. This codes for CSVDQGSSYEQYF.

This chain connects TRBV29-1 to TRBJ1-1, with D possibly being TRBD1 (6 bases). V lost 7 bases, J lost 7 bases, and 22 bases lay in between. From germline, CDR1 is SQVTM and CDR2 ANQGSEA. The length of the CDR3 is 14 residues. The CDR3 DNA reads TGCAGCGCTAGCCTTCGACAGGCCAATTTTGAAGCTTTCTTT. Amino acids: CSASLRQANFEAFF.

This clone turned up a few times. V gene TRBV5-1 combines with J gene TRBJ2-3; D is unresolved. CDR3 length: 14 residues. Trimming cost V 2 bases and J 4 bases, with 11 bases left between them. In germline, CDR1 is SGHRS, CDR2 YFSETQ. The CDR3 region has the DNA TGCGCCAGCAGCTTAGAGACCCGGGCAGATACGCAGTATTTT. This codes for CASSLETRADTQYF.

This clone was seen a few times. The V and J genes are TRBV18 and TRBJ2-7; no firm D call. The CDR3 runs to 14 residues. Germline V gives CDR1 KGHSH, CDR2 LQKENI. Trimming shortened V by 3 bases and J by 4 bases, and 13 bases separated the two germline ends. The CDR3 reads CASSPSTMGYEQYF. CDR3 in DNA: TGTGCCAGCTCACCGTCAACCATGGGATACGAGCAGTACTTC.

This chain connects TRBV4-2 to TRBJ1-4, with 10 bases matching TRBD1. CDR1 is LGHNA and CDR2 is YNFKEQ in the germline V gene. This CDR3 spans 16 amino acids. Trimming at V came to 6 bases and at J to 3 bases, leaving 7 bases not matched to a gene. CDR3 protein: CASRTGTGASNEKLFF. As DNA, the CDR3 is TGTGCCAGCAGAACCGGGACAGGGGCTTCTAATGAAAAACTGTTTTTT.

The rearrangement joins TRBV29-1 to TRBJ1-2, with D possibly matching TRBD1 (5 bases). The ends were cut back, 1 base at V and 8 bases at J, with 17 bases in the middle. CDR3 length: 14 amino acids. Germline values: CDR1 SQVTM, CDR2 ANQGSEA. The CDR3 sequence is CSVEVRGVSGGYTF. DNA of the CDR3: TGCAGCGTTGAAGTACGTGGGGTCTCAGGGGGCTACACCTTC.

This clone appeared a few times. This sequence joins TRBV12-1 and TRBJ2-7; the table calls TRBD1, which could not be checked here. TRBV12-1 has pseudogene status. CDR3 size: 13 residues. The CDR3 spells CASITGTSYEQYF. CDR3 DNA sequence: TGTGCCAGCATTACAGGGACCTCCTACGAGCAGTACTTC.

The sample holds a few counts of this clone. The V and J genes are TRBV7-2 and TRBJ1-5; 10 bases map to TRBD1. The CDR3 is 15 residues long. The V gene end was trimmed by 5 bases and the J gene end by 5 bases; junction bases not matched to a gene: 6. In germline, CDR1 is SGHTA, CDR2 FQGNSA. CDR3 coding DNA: TGTGCCAGCAGCCAATGGGACAGGGGATATCAGCCCCAGCATTTT. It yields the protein CASSQWDRGYQPQHF.